This passage covers 30 T cell receptor beta chains from one sample sequenced in a study of blood T cell repertoires in COVID-19. Here immunoSEQ multiplex PCR was the method, and the copy in TCRdb shows in-frame clones only, minus some. The table includes 65,000 to 100,000 clones, 88% detected once. Specimen: peripheral blood. The receptors come from an elderly woman with acute or convalescent COVID-19.

The chain has TRBV27 and TRBJ1-2; 7 nucleotides align to TRBD1. Germline lookup yields CDR1 MNHEY and CDR2 SMNVEV (reference sequence). This CDR3 has 14 amino acids. V was clipped by 6 bases and J by 4 bases; unmatched bases: 8. The CDR3 here is CASSHSHRGYGYTF. The CDR3 DNA follows: TGTGCCAGCAGCCACTCCCACAGGGGCTATGGCTACACCTTC.

The chain links TRBV19 to TRBJ2-3; D is perhaps TRBD2 (5 bases). V shed 0 bases and J shed 2 bases, with 15 bases lying between them. CDR1 and CDR2 (germline): LNHDA, SQIVND (reference sequence). CDR3 length: 17 residues. CDR3 loop: CASSIDPEDELTDTQYF. In nucleotides, the CDR3 is TGTGCCAGTAGTATAGACCCGGAGGATGAGCTCACAGATACGCAGTATTTT.

The chain uses TRBV27 and TRBJ2-7, with 9 bases that match TRBD1. V lost 8 bases, J lost 2 bases, and 4 bases stayed unmatched. This CDR3 has 13 amino acids. Germline loops: CDR1 MNHEY, CDR2 SMNVEV (reference sequence). CDR3 nucleotide sequence: TGTGCCAGCGGGGACAGGGTCCCCTACGAGCAGTACTTC. Translation gives CASGDRVPYEQYF.

The chain uses TRBV28 and TRBJ2-7, with D possibly TRBD1 on 5 matching bases. The ends were cut back, 4 bases at V and 2 bases at J, with 15 bases in the middle. Germline loops: CDR1 MDHEN, CDR2 SYDVKM. The CDR3 is made up of 15 amino acids. CDR3 bases: TGTGCCAGCAGTTCCCCTTCAGGGTTCCCCTACGAGCAGTACTTC. As protein: CASSSPSGFPYEQYF.

The chain has TRBV9 and TRBJ2-7; D is perhaps TRBD2 (7 bases). Between the trimmed V and J ends, which lost 6 bases and 2 bases, there was a span of 18 bases. CDR1 and CDR2 from the germline V gene are SGDLS and YYNGEE. The CDR3 is 15 amino acids. The CDR3 protein is CASNPGGRGTYEQYF. The CDR3 DNA reads as TGTGCCAGCAACCCCGGGGGGCGGGGAACCTACGAGCAGTACTTC.

The chain couples TRBV6-5 to TRBJ2-2; 10 nucleotides agree with TRBD1. Germline V CDR1 and CDR2: MNHEY, SVGAGI. This CDR3 comprises 14 residues. V lost 6 bases, J lost 6 bases, and 4 bases stayed unmatched. For the CDR3, the DNA is TGTGCCAGCAGCCGGGACAGGGGATCCGGGGAGCTGTTTTTT. Translating gives CASSRDRGSGELFF.

The genes are TRBV6-6 and TRBJ2-1; 10 bases are shared with TRBD1. The CDR3 sequence is 15 residues long. The germline V gene encodes CDR1 MNHNY and CDR2 SVGAGI (reference sequence). V was pared by 1 base and J by 6 bases, with 3 bases of the junction left unmatched. The CDR3: CASSYFRDRGNEQFF. In DNA, the CDR3 is TGTGCCAGCAGTTACTTTCGGGACAGGGGCAATGAGCAGTTCTTC.

This clone was seen a few times. The chain has TRBV14 and TRBJ2-5, with TRBD1 as a possible D gene (6 bases). CDR1 and CDR2 from the germline V gene are SGHDN and FVKESK. The CDR3 totals 16 residues. Trimming left V 3 bases short and J 1 base short, with 15 bases between. CDR3 nucleotide sequence: TGTGCCAGCAGCCACATTTGGGCAGGGGCCCAAGAGACCCAGTACTTC. Its translation: CASSHIWAGAQETQYF.

In its sample, this clone was seen once. This rearrangement joins TRBV6-2 or TRBV6-3 to TRBJ2-3; the D gene is possibly TRBD2 (6 bases). The CDR3 length is 15 residues. V was clipped by 5 bases and J by 2 bases, with 14 bases between them. Per germline, CDR1 MNHEY and CDR2 SVGEGT. CDR3: CASSAQGLFTDTQYF. The CDR3 nucleotides are TGTGCCAGCAGTGCGCAGGGACTGTTCACAGATACGCAGTATTTT.

The V gene is TRBV9, the J gene TRBJ2-1, with D possibly being TRBD1 (6 bases). The V end was cut by 2 bases, the J end by 7 bases, with 13 bases between. Per germline, CDR1 SGDLS and CDR2 YYNGEE. The CDR3 has 14 amino acids. CDR3: CASSVTGQRNEQFF. The CDR3 nucleotides read TGTGCCAGCAGCGTTACGGGACAACGAAATGAGCAGTTCTTC.

This rearrangement joins TRBV6-2 or TRBV6-3 to TRBJ1-1, with TRBD1 matching over 8 bases. This CDR3 has 15 amino acids. The ends lost 7 bases at V and 2 bases at J; junction bases unmatched: 9. Germline CDR1 reads MNHEY; CDR2 reads SVGEGT. The CDR3 nucleotides read TGTGCCAGCACCCCGACAGGGGCCTCTAACACTGAAGCTTTCTTT. Translation gives CASTPTGASNTEAFF.

The chain couples TRBV7-8 to TRBJ1-2; TRBD1 matches at 7 bases. From germline, CDR1 is SGHVS and CDR2 FQNEAQ. Trimming took 8 bases from V and 5 from J; bases not matched to a gene: 14. The CDR3 loop spans 15 amino acids. The CDR3 loop reads CASAEAKGAGYGYTF. The CDR3 nucleotides read TGTGCCAGCGCCGAAGCAAAGGGGGCGGGATATGGCTACACCTTC.

The CDR3, as DNA: TGTGCCAGCAGCTTGAGCTTTAACTATGGCTACACCTTC. This translates into CASSLSFNYGYTF. The rearrangement links TRBV7-9 to TRBJ1-2; D is undetermined. Germline assignment: CDR1 SEHNR and CDR2 FQNEAQ (reference sequence). This CDR3 spans 13 amino acids. V was clipped by 3 bases and J by 1 base, with 6 bases between them.

The genes are TRBV3-1 (or the pseudogene TRBV3-2) and TRBJ2-1, with D possibly being TRBD2 (6 bases). The V and J ends lost 4 bases and 7 bases respectively, with 17 bases between them. Germline loops: CDR1 LGHDT, CDR2 YNNKEL (reference sequence). The CDR3 is made up of 15 amino acids. Here the CDR3 reads CASSPSLYGGNEQFF. CDR3 nucleotide sequence: TGTGCCAGCAGCCCCTCCCTTTATGGGGGGAATGAGCAGTTCTTC.

This clone was observed a few times. The chain carries TRBV19 and TRBJ1-5; D gene ambiguous. Trimming took 7 bases from V and 0 from J, leaving 13 bases between them. The germline CDR1 and CDR2 sequences are LNHDA and SQIVND (reference sequence). The CDR3 is made up of 15 amino acids. In DNA form, the CDR3 reads TGTGCCAGTACCCCCGACACCAATAGCAATCAGCCCCAGCATTTT. Translated, it gives CASTPDTNSNQPQHF.

The chain is built from TRBV12-3 or TRBV12-4 and TRBJ2-1; possibly TRBD2 for D (5 bases). This CDR3 is 13 amino acids long. Between the trimmed V and J ends, which lost 5 bases and 1 base, there was a span of 6 bases. CDR3 in DNA: TGTGCCAGCAGTGGGAGATCCTACAATGAGCAGTTCTTC. Protein: CASSGRSYNEQFF.

This chain connects TRBV6-6 to TRBJ1-1, with a weak D call TRBD1 (6 bases). Germline V gene sequence: CDR1 MNHNY, CDR2 SVGAGI (reference sequence). The CDR3 covers 18 residues. V shed 5 bases and J shed 1 base, with 23 bases lying between them. The CDR3 region is CASSHTPWRTVKNTEAFF. In nucleotides, the CDR3 is TGTGCCAGCAGTCACACCCCTTGGAGGACAGTTAAGAACACTGAAGCTTTCTTT.

This clone was seen only once. This chain connects TRBV6-5 to TRBJ2-1, with no clear D. The germline CDR1 and CDR2 sequences are MNHEY and SVGAGI. The CDR3 length is 14 residues. Trimming left V 6 bases short and J 6 bases short, with 15 bases between. The CDR3 DNA reads as TGTGCCAGCAGAAAGGAAGCGAACCCCAATGAGCAGTTCTTC. It yields the protein CASRKEANPNEQFF.

The V gene is TRBV28, the J gene TRBJ1-2, with 10 bases that match TRBD1. In germline, CDR1 is MDHEN, CDR2 SYDVKM. Germline trimming cut 5 bases from V and 7 bases from J; bases unmatched to any gene: 10. This CDR3 comprises 15 residues. DNA of the CDR3: TGTGCCAGCAGTACCAACGACAGGGGGCTCGGTGGCTACACCTTC. Protein sequence: CASSTNDRGLGGYTF.

This clone was detected once. The chain couples TRBV7-2 to TRBJ2-5; 8 bases match TRBD2. With V trimmed by 5 bases and J by 5 bases, 7 bases remained unmatched. CDR3 length: 14 amino acids. The germline gives CDR1 SGHTA, CDR2 FQGNSA. The CDR3 protein is CASSPAGGRETQYF. Here the CDR3 DNA reads TGTGCCAGCAGCCCGGCGGGGGGTCGGGAGACCCAGTACTTC.

V usage is TRBV21-1 and J usage is TRBJ1-1. TRBV21-1 is a documented pseudogene. The CDR3 sequence is 12 residues long. The CDR3 DNA reads TGTGCCAGCAGGTTAATGAACACTGAAGCTTTCTTT. Protein sequence: CASRLMNTEAFF.

The chain uses TRBV30 and TRBJ1-2; 10 bases map to TRBD1. The germline CDR1 and CDR2 sequences are GTSNPN and SVGIG (reference sequence). CDR3 size: 14 residues. V gave up 1 base and J gave up 10 bases; unmatched junction bases: 9. The DNA for the CDR3 is TGTGCCTGGAGTGGGGACAGGGGTTCTATGCCCTACACCTTC. It codes for CAWSGDRGSMPYTF. Together with reference TRBV30 and TRBJ1-2, the CDR3 gives the full variable domain: SQTIHQWPATLVQPVGSPLSLECTVEGTSNPNLYWYRQAAGRGLQLLFYSVGIGQISSEVPQNLSASRPQDRQFILSSKKLLLSDSGFYLCAWSGDRGSMPYTFGSGTRLTVV.

The chain recombines TRBV10-3 with TRBJ2-5, with a tentative D call TRBD1 (5 bases). V shed 3 bases and J shed 4 bases, with 9 bases lying between them. From germline, CDR1 is ENHRY and CDR2 SYGVKD. The CDR3 totals 13 residues. The CDR3 spells CAISEYRLETQYF. For the CDR3, the DNA is TGTGCCATCAGTGAATACAGGTTAGAGACCCAGTACTTC.

This chain links TRBV7-9 with TRBJ2-5; the D gene is possibly TRBD1 (6 bases). This CDR3 is 15 amino acids long. The V end lost 2 bases, the J end lost 5 bases, and 15 bases lay between the germline ends. Germline V gene lookup returns CDR1 SEHNR and CDR2 FQNEAQ (reference sequence). CDR3 coding DNA: TGTGCCAGCAGCTTAACGCAGGGGAAAGGGGAGACCCAGTACTTC. Residues: CASSLTQGKGETQYF.

The V gene is TRBV6-5, the J gene TRBJ1-4; the D is unclear. Germline assignment: CDR1 MNHEY and CDR2 SVGAGI. This CDR3 is 15 amino acids long. The ends were cut back, 4 bases at V and 4 bases at J, with 13 bases in the middle. DNA for the CDR3: TGTGCCAGCAGTTCATGGACTCCGAATAATGAAAAACTGTTTTTT. Translating it yields CASSSWTPNNEKLFF.

The chain combines TRBV19 with TRBJ1-5, with 7 bases lining up with TRBD1. This CDR3 is built from 16 residues. Germline V CDR1 and CDR2: LNHDA, SQIVND (reference sequence). The J segment lost 6 bases and the V segment lost 5 bases, leaving 13 bases of the junction unmatched. DNA for the CDR3: TGTGCCAGTAGTCGCGGGACAGCGGCTAAGGGTCAGCCCCAGCATTTT. Amino acids: CASSRGTAAKGQPQHF.

The chain couples TRBV3-1 (or the pseudogene TRBV3-2) to TRBJ2-3; the D gene is possibly TRBD2 (5 bases). This CDR3 comprises 14 residues. Trimming pared 5 bases from V and 2 bases from J, leaving 11 bases between. Germline loops: CDR1 LGHDT, CDR2 YNNKEL (reference sequence). In nucleotides, the CDR3 is TGTGCCAGCAGCTCCTCAGCGGCCACAGATACGCAGTATTTT. Translation gives CASSSSAATDTQYF.

V and J are TRBV3-1 (or the pseudogene TRBV3-2) and TRBJ2-1; 7 bases agree with TRBD2. V was clipped by 4 bases and J by 2 bases; unmatched bases: 17. Germline CDR1 and CDR2: LGHDT and YNNKEL (reference sequence). The CDR3 consists of 19 residues. CDR3 sequence (DNA): TGTGCCAGCAGCCCTGAAAATCGGGGGAGGGCAACGACCTACAATGAGCAGTTCTTC. It yields the protein CASSPENRGRATTYNEQFF.

The V gene is TRBV7-2, the J gene TRBJ1-1; D not resolved. V lost 2 bases and J lost 1, with 8 bases in between. This CDR3 is built from 14 residues. Germline V gives CDR1 SGHTA, CDR2 FQGNSA. The CDR3: CASSLSRGNTEAFF. CDR3 bases: TGTGCCAGCAGCTTAAGTCGGGGGAACACTGAAGCTTTCTTT.

This sequence joins TRBV7-2 and TRBJ2-2, with D maybe TRBD2 (5 bases). CDR1 SGHTA and CDR2 FQGNSA come from the germline V gene. The V gene lost 0 bases and the J gene lost 5 bases, with 16 bases spanning the gap. The CDR3 contains 17 residues. The CDR3 coding sequence is TGTGCCAGCAGCTTAGCGCGGTGGGAGATATCGACCGGGGAGCTGTTTTTT. It codes for CASSLARWEISTGELFF.